Below are 9 T cell receptor beta chains sequenced from a single sample in a study of shared clonotypes between healthy human individuals. TCRdb's copy holds only in-frame clones and misses some; the assay was immunoSEQ multiplex PCR. The sample lists about 870,000 clones, about 91% occurring once. Naive CD8 cells, CD45RO-negative and positively selected for CCR7, excluded terminally differentiated effector memory CD45RA+ cells. Material for sequencing was naive CD8+ T cells sorted from blood. The receptors come from a man aged 30-40 years in good health.

This clone was detected once. The chain recombines TRBV7-2 with TRBJ2-2; D may be TRBD1 (5 bases). The CDR3 length is 14 residues. The germline V gene encodes CDR1 SGHTA and CDR2 FQGNSA. V was shortened by 2 bases and J by 6 bases, with 10 bases between the two germline ends. The CDR3 nucleotides are TGTGCCAGCAGCTTACCAGGGTTCCCCGGGGAGCTGTTTTTT. Encoded protein: CASSLPGFPGELFF.

V is TRBV29-1 and J is TRBJ2-7, with TRBD2 matching 13 bases. V dropped 7 bases and J dropped 7; count of bases not matched to a gene: 7. Germline V CDR1 and CDR2: SQVTM, ANQGSEA. The length of the CDR3 is 13 residues. The CDR3 loop is CSAGLAGAAEQYF. The CDR3 coding sequence is TGCAGCGCCGGACTAGCGGGAGCCGCTGAGCAGTACTTC.

The chain has TRBV5-1 and TRBJ2-1, with TRBD1 matching over 10 bases. Germline CDR1 and CDR2: SGHRS and YFSETQ. The V gene end was trimmed by 4 bases and the J gene end by 2 bases; junction bases not matched to a gene: 9. The CDR3 is 17 amino acids. As DNA, the CDR3 is TGCGCCAGCAGCCTGCGGCGGACAGGGGGGACCTACAATGAGCAGTTCTTC. Residues: CASSLRRTGGTYNEQFF.

The J gene is TRBJ2-7, the V gene TRBV28, with 8 bases matching TRBD1. The CDR3 spans 14 residues. Germline CDR1 reads MDHEN; CDR2 reads SYDVKM. V dropped 10 bases and J dropped 4; count of bases not matched to a gene: 12. This chain's CDR3 is CATFTPGQEYEQYF. The CDR3 nucleotides are TGTGCCACCTTCACACCGGGACAGGAGTACGAGCAGTACTTC.

V is TRBV9 and J is TRBJ2-3; the D gene is possibly TRBD2 (5 bases). Germline V gene sequence: CDR1 SGDLS, CDR2 YYNGEE. The CDR3 totals 15 residues. Trimming left V 1 base short and J 2 bases short, with 11 bases between. The CDR3 nucleotides are TGTGCCAGCAGCGTATACGGGGTTCCCACAGATACGCAGTATTTT. This encodes CASSVYGVPTDTQYF.

The CDR3 sequence: CASSNPGLATNEQFF. CDR3 sequence (DNA): TGTGCCAGCAGCAACCCGGGACTAGCGACCAATGAGCAGTTCTTC. The J gene is TRBJ2-1, the V gene TRBV25-1; 10 bases match TRBD2. The germline gives CDR1 MGHDK, CDR2 SYGVNS. CDR3 length equals 15 residues. V lost 6 bases and J lost 6; bases outside the gene matches: 8.

This chain joins TRBV10-1 and TRBJ1-1, with 9 bases aligning to TRBD1. Germline V gene sequence: CDR1 WNHNN, CDR2 SYGVQD (reference sequence). The V and J ends lost 8 bases and 12 bases, in that order; junction bases with no gene match: 13. This CDR3 is built from 13 residues. CDR3 in amino acids: CASGTSRDRATFF. The CDR3 DNA reads TGCGCCAGCGGAACATCCCGGGACAGGGCGACTTTCTTT.

This clone showed up just once. V gene TRBV6-1 combines with J gene TRBJ1-5; 9 positions agree with TRBD1. CDR3 length: 14 amino acids. J gave up 4 bases and V 7 bases, and 5 bases lay outside the gene matches. The V gene's germline CDR1 is MNHNS and CDR2 SASEGT. CDR3 protein: CASISDRGNQPQHF. The DNA of the CDR3 is TGTGCCAGCATTTCAGACAGGGGGAATCAGCCCCAGCATTTT.

This clone was seen only once. This chain connects TRBV14 to TRBJ2-5; D is undetermined. Trimming shortened V by 3 bases and J by 4 bases, and 6 bases separated the two germline ends. In germline, CDR1 is SGHDN, CDR2 FVKESK. The CDR3 has 12 amino acids. The CDR3 region is CASSQYLETQYF. The CDR3 DNA follows: TGTGCCAGCAGCCAGTATTTAGAGACCCAGTACTTC.